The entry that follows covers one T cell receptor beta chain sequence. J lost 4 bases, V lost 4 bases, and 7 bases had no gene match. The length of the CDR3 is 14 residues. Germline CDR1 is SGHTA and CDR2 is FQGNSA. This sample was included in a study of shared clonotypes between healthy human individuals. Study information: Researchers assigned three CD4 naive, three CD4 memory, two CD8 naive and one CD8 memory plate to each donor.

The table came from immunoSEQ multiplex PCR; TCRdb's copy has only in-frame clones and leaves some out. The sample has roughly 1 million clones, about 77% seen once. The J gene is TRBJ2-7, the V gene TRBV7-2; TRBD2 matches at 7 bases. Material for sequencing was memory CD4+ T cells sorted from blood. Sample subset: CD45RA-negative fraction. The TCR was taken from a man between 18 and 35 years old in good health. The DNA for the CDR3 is TGTGCCAGCAGCTACGGGACTACGAGATACGAGCAGTACTTC. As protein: CASSYGTTRYEQYF.